Only a few counts were recorded for the clone carrying this TCR beta chain. This entry belongs to a study of spatial heterogeneity in lung cancer. Background on the study: For the average unique TCR and UMI combination, more than eight occurrences appeared in raw reads.

Via MiXCR, TCRdb re-called the 5' RACE reads, giving one row per CDR3 protein. This table holds about 50,000 distinct CDR3 sequences, roughly 7.6% found once. Sample time point: sample taken at primary tumor resection. Without sorting, whole RNA was sequenced from tumor, nontumor lung or frozen PBMC. Untreated early-stage non-small cell lung cancer patients, over 55 in total, were the donors. Germline V lookup: CDR1 SQVTM, CDR2 ANQGSEA. Trimming removed 1 base at V and 2 bases at J, with 8 bases between. The CDR3 length is 13 residues. The source of this sequence is a female donor with early-stage non-small cell lung cancer. The material was PBMCs, obtained at surgery. V is TRBV29-1 and J is TRBJ2-5; unclear D gene. CDR3 sequence reads: CSVEVRRQETQYF. The CDR3, as DNA: TGCAGCGTTGAAGTTCGGCGGCAAGAGACCCAGTACTTC.